The entry below describes one T cell receptor (beta chain). What it recognizes is unknown. V was shortened by 3 bases and J by 5 bases, with 15 bases between the two germline ends. There are 15 residues in the CDR3. The germline V gene encodes CDR1 ENHRY and CDR2 SYGVKD. This record comes from a study of T cell repertoires in cytomegalovirus infection. TCRdb reprocessed the reads with MiXCR, giving one entry per CDR3 protein. The data hold hundreds of thousands of distinct CDR3 sequences, with about 33% observed a single time. The genes are TRBV10-3 and TRBJ2-3; possible D gene TRBD2, 7 bases. This receptor was taken from a human donor in good health (CMV status not recorded). Some clones in this sample may be carry-over from other donors' samples. The source was cultured CD8+ T cells from PBMCs, collected from culture after CMV antigen stimulation. The CDR3 DNA sequence: TGTGCCATCAGTGATCGGCTAGCGGACAGAGATACGCAGTATTTT. Encoded protein: CAISDRLADRDTQYF.